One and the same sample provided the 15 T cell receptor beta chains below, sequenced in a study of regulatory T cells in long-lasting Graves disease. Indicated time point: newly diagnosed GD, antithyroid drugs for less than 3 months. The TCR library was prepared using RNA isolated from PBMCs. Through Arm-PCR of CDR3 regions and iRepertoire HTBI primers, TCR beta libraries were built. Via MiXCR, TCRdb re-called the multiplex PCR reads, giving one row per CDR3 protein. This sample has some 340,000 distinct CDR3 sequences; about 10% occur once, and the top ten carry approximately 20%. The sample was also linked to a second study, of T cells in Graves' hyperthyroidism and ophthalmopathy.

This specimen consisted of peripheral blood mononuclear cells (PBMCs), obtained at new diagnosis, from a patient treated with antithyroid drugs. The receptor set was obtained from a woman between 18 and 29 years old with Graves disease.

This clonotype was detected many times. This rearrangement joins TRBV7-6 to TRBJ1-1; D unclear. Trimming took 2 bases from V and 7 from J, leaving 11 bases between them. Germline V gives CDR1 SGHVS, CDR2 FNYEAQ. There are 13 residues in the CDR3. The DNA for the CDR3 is TGTGCCAGCAGCTTATTGGCCGGCGGTGAAGCTTTCTTT. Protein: CASSLLAGGEAFF.

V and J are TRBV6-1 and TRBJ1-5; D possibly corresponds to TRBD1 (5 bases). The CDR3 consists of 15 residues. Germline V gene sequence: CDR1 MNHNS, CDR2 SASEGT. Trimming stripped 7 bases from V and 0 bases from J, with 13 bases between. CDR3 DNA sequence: TGTGCCAGCAACGAGGGGCAGAATAGCAATCAGCCCCAGCATTTT. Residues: CASNEGQNSNQPQHF.

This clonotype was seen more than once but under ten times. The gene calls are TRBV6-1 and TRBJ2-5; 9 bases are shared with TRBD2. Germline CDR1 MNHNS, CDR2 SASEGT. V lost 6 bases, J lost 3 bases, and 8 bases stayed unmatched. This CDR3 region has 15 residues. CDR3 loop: CASSQMRTSEETQYF. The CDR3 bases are TGTGCCAGCAGCCAAATGAGGACTAGCGAAGAGACCCAGTACTTC.

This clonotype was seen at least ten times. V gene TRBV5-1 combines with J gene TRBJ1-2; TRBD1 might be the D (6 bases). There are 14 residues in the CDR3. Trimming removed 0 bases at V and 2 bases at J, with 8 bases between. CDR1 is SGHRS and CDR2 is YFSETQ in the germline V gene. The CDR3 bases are TGCGCCAGCAGCTTGGATACAGGGAACTATGGCTACACCTTC. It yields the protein CASSLDTGNYGYTF.

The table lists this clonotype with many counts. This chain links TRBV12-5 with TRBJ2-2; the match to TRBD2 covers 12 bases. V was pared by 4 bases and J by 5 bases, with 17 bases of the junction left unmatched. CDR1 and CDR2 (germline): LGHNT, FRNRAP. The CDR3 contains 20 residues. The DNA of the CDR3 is TGTGCTAGTGGTTCGGGCTTCGGACTAGCGGGAAAAGGCAATACCGGGGAGCTGTTTTTT. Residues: CASGSGFGLAGKGNTGELFF.

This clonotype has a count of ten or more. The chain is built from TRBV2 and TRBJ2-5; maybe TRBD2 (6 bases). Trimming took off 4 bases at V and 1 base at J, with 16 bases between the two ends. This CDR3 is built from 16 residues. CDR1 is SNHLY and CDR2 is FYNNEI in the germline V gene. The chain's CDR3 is CASSAAHPGGQETQYF. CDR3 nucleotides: TGTGCCAGCAGTGCTGCCCATCCCGGGGGCCAAGAGACCCAGTACTTC.

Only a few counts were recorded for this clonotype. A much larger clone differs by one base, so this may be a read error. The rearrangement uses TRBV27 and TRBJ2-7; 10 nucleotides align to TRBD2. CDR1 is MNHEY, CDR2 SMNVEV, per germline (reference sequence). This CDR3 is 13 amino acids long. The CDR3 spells CASSSLAGYEQFV. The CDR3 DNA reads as TGTGCCAGCAGTTCACTAGCGGGGTACGAGCAGTTCGTC.

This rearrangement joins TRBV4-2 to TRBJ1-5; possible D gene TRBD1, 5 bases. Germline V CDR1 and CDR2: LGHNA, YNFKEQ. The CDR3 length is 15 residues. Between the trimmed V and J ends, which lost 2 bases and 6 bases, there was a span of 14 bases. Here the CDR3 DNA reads TGTGCCAGCAGCCAACCGGGACGGGGAGTTCAGCCCCAGCATTTT. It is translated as CASSQPGRGVQPQHF.

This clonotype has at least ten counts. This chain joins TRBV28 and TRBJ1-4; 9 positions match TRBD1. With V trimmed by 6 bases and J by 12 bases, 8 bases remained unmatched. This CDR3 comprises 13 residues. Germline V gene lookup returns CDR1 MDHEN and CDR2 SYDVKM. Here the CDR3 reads CASRPTGGGQLFF. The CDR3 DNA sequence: TGTGCCAGCAGGCCAACAGGGGGCGGACAACTGTTTTTT.

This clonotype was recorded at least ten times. CDR3 coding DNA: TGCGCCAGCAGCCTTGCCCTTACCCAAAGCTATGGCTACACCTTC. It is translated as CASSLALTQSYGYTF. The chain joins TRBV4-3 to TRBJ1-2; D not certain. The germline gives CDR1 LGHNA, CDR2 YSLEER. This CDR3 region has 15 residues. The V and J ends lost 4 bases and 4 bases respectively, with 16 bases between them.

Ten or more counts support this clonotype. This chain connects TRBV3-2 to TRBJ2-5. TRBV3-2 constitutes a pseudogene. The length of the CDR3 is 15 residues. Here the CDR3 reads CASSSFPAYQETQYF. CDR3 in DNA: TGTGCCAGCAGCTCGTTTCCGGCGTACCAAGAGACCCAGTACTTC.

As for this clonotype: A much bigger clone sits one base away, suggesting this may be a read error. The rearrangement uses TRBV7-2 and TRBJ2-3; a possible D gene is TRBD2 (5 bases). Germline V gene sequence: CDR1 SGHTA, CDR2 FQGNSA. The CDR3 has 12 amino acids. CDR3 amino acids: CAGSSGMDTQYF. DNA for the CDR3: TGTGCCGGCAGCTCCGGGATGGATACGCAGTATTTT.

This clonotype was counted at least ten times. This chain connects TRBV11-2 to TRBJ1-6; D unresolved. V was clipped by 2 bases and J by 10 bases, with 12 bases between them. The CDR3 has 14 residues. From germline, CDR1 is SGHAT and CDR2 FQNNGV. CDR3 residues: CASSLRQNWSPLHF. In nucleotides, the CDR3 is TGTGCCAGCAGCTTACGGCAGAACTGGTCACCCCTCCACTTT.

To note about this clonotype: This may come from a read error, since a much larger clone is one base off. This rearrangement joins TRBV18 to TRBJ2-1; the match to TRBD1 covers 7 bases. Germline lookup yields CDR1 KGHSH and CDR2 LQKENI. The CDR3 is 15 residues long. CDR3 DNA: TGTGCCAGCTCACGTACAGGGGATAGGTACAATGAGCAGTCCTTC. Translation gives CASSRTGDRYNEQSF.

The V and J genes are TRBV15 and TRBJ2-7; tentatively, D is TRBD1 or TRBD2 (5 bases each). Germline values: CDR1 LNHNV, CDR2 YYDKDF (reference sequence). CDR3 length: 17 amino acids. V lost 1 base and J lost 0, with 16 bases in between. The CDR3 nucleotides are TGTGCCACCAGCAGAGTCACCGGGACGGGAAGCTCCTACGAGCAGTACTTC. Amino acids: CATSRVTGTGSSYEQYF.